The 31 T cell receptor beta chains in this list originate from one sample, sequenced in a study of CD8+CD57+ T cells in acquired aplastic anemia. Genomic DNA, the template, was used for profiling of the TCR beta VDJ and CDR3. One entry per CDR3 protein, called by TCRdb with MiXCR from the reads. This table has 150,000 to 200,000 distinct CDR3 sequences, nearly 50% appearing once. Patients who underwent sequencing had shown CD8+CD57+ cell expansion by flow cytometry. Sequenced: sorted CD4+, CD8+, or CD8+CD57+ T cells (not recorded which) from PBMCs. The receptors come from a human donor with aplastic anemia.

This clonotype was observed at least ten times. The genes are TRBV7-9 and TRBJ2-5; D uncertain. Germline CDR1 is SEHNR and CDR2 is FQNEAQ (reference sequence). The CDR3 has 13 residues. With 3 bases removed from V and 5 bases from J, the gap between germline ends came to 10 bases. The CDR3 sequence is CASSLRRVETQYF. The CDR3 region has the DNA TGTGCCAGCAGCTTGCGCAGAGTCGAGACCCAGTACTTC. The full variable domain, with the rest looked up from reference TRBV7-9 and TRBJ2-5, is DTGVSQNPRHKITKRGQNVTFRCDPISEHNRLYWYRQTLGQGPEFLTYFQNEAQLEKSRLLSDRFSAERPKGSFSTLEIQRTEQGDSAMYLCASSLRRVETQYFGPGTRLLVL.

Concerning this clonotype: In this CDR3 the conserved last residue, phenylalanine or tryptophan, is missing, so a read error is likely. This CDR3 reads CASSVSGAGANVLTH. The DNA of the CDR3 is TGTGCCAGCAGTGTTTCCGGCGCTGGGGCCAACGTCCTGACTCAC. This sequence joins TRBV2 and TRBJ2-6, with unresolved D. This CDR3 has 15 amino acids. Germline V CDR1 and CDR2: SNHLY, FYNNEI. V was trimmed by 4 bases and J by 2 bases, leaving 9 bases between them.

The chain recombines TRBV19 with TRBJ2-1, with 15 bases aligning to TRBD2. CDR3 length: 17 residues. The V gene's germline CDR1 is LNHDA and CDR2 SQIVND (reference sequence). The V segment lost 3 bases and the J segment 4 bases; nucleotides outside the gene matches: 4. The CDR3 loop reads CASSIGLAGGPYNEQFF. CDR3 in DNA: TGTGCCAGTAGTATCGGACTAGCGGGAGGGCCGTACAATGAGCAGTTCTTC.

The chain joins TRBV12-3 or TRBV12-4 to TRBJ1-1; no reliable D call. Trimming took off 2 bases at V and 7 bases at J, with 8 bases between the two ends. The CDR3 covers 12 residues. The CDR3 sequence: CASSLLGIEAFF. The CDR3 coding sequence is TGTGCCAGCAGTTTATTGGGCATTGAAGCTTTCTTT.

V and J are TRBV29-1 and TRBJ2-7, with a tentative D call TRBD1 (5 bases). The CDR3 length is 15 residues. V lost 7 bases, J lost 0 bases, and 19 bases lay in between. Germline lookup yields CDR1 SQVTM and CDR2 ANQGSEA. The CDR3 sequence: CSAIGTGANSYEQYF. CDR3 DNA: TGCAGCGCTATAGGAACAGGAGCCAACTCCTACGAGCAGTACTTC.

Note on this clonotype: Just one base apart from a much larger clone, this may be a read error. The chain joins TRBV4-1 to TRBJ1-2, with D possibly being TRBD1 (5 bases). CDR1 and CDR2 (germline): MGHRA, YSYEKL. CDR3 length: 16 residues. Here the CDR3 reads CASCQASQGRGYGYTF. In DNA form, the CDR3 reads TGCGCCAGCTGCCAGGCCTCGCAGGGAAGAGGCTATGGCTACACCTTC.

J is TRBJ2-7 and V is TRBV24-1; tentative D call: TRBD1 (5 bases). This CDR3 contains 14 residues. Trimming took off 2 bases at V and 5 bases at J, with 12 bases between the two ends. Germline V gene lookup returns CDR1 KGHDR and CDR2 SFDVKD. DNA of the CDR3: TGTGCCACCAGTGATTCAGGGATGCTGGACGAGCAGTACTTC. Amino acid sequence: CATSDSGMLDEQYF.

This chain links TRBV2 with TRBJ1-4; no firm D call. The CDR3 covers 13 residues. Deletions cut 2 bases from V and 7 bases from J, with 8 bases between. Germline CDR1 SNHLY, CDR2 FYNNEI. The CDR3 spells CASSEKGSEKLFF. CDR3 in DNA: TGTGCCAGCAGTGAAAAGGGAAGTGAAAAACTGTTTTTT.

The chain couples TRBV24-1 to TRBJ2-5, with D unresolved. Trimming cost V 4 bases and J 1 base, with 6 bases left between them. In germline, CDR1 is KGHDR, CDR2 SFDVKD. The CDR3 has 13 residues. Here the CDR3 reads CATSEEFQETQYF. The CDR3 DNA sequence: TGTGCCACCAGTGAAGAGTTCCAAGAGACCCAGTACTTC.

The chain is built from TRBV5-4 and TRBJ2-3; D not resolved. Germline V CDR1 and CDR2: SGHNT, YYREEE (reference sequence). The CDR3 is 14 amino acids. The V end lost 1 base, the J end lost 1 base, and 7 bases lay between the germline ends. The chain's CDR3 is CASSLRHRTDTQYF. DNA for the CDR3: TGTGCCAGCAGCTTGCGGCACCGCACAGATACGCAGTATTTT. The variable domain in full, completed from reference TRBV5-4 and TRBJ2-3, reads ETGVTQSPTHLIKTRGQQVTLRCSSQSGHNTVSWYQQALGQGPQFIFQYYREEENGRGNFPPRFSGLQFPNYSSELNVNALELDDSALYLCASSLRHRTDTQYFGPGTRLTVL.

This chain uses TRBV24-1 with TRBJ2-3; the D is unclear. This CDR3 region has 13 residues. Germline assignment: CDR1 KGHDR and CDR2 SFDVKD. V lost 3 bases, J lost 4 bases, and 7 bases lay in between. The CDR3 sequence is CATSDDFPDTQYF. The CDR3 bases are TGTGCCACCAGTGATGATTTCCCAGATACGCAGTATTTT.

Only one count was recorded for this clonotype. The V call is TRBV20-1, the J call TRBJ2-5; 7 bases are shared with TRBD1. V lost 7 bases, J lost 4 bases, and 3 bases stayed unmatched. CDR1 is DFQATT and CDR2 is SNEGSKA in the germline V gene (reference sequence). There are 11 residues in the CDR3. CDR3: CSEGGRETQYF. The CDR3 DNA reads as TGCAGTGAAGGGGGCCGAGAGACCCAGTACTTC.

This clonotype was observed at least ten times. CDR3: CASSLNAAGNTGELFF. CDR3 nucleotides: TGTGCCAGCAGCTTAAATGCCGCGGGTAACACCGGGGAGCTGTTTTTT. The chain joins TRBV7-3 to TRBJ2-2, with a possible D match to TRBD2 (5 bases). Looked up from germline, CDR1 is SGHTA and CDR2 is FQGTGA. Trimming cost V 1 base and J 2 bases, with 11 bases left between them. The CDR3 extends over 16 amino acids.

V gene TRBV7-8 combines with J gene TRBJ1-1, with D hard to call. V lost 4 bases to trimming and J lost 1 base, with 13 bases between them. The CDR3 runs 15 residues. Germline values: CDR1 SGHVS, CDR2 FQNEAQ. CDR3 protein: CASSSRRVGNTEAFF. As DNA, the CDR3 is TGTGCCAGCAGCTCCCGGAGGGTAGGGAACACTGAAGCTTTCTTT.

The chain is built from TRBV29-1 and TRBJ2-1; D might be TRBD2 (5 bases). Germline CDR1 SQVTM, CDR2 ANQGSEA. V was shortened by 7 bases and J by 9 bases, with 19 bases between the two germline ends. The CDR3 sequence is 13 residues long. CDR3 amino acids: CSARTPPGGEQFF. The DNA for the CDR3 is TGCAGCGCCAGGACTCCTCCTGGAGGTGAGCAGTTCTTC.

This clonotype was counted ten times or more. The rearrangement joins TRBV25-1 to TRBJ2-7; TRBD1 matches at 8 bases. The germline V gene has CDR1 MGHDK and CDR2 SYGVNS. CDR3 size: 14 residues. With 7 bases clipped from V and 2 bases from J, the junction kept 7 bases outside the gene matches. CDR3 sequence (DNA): TGTGCCAGCATCATGGACAGGGCCACCTACGAGCAGTACTTC. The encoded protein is CASIMDRATYEQYF.

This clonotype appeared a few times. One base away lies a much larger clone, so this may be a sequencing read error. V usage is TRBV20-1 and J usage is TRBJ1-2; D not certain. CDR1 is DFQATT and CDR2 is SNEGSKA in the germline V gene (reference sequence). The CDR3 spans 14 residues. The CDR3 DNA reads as TGCGGTGCTAGAGTCATACCCGGAGGGTATGGCTACACCTTC. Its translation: CGARVIPGGYGYTF.

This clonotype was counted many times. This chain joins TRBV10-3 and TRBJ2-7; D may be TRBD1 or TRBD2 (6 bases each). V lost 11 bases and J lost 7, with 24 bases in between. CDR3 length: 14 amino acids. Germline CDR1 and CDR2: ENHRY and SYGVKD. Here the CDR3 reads CASRWGADGREQYF. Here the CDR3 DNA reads TGTGCCTCCCGATGGGGGGCCGACGGGAGAGAGCAGTACTTC.

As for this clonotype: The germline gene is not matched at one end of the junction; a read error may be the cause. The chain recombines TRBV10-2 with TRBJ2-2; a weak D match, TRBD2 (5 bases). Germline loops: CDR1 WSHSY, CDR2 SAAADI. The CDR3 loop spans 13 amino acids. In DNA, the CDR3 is TGCGCCAGCAGTGGACCCCACACCGGGGAGCTGTTTTTC. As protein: CASSGPHTGELFF.

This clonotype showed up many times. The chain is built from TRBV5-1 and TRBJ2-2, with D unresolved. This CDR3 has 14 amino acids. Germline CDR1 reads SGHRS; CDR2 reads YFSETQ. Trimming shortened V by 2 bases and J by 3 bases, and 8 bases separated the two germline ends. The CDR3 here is CASSFPSYTGELFF. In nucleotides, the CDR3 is TGCGCCAGCAGCTTTCCTAGTTACACCGGGGAGCTGTTTTTT.

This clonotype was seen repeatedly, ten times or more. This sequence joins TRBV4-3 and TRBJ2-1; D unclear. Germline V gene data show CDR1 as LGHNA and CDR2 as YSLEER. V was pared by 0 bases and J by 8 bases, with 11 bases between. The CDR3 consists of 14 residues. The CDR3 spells CASSQELAEDEQFF. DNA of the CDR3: TGCGCCAGCAGCCAAGAGCTCGCCGAGGATGAGCAGTTCTTC.

Here the CDR3 DNA reads TGTGCCAGCAGTGACGGGTACACTGAAGCTTTCTTT. It is translated as CASSDGYTEAFF. The chain couples TRBV6-4 to TRBJ1-1; no firm D call. The CDR3 runs to 12 residues. CDR1 and CDR2 from the germline V gene are MRHNA and SNTAGT. The V gene lost 2 bases and the J gene lost 3 bases, with 4 bases spanning the gap.

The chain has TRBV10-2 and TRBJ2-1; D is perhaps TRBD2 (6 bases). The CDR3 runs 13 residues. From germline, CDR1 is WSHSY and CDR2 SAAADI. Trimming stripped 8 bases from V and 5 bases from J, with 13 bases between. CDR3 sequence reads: CASLPGADNEQFF. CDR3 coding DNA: TGCGCCAGCCTCCCGGGAGCAGACAATGAGCAGTTCTTC.

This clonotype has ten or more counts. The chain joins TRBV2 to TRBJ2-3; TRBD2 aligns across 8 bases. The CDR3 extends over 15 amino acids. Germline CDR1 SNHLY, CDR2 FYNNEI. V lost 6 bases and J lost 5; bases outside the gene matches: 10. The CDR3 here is CASRARGGPGDTQYF. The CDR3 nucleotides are TGTGCCAGCAGGGCCCGGGGGGGGCCAGGAGATACGCAGTATTTT.

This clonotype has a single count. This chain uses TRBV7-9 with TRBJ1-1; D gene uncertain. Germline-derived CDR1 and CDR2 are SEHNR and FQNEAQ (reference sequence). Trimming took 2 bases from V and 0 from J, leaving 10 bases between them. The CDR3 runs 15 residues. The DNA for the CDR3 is TGTGCCAGCAGCTTAAACAGTGCGATGAACACTGAAGCTTTCTTT. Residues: CASSLNSAMNTEAFF.

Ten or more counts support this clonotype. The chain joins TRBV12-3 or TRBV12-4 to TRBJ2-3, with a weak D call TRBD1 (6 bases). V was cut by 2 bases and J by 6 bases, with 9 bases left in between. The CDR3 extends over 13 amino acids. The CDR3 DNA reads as TGTGCCAGCAGTTTACGAAGGGGGGATACGCAGTATTTT. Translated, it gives CASSLRRGDTQYF.

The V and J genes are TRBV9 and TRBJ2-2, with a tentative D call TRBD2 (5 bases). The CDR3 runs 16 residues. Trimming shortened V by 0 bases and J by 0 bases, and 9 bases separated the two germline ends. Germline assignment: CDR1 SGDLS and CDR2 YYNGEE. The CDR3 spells CASSVGPGTNTGELFF. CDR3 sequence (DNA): TGTGCCAGCAGCGTAGGGCCGGGAACGAACACCGGGGAGCTGTTTTTT.

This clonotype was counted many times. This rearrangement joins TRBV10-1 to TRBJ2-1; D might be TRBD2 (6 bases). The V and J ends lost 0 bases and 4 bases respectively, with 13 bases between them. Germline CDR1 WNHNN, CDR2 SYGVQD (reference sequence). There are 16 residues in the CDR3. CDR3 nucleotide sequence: TGCGCCAGCAGTGAGTCTGGGGGGAACCCTTACAATGAGCAGTTCTTC. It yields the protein CASSESGGNPYNEQFF.

This CDR3 is CSARDRQPNNEQFF. CDR3 nucleotides: TGCAGTGCTAGAGATCGACAGCCGAACAATGAGCAGTTCTTC. The chain has TRBV20-1 and TRBJ2-1, with D possibly matching TRBD1 (5 bases). Trimming left V 0 bases short and J 5 bases short, with 11 bases between. Germline CDR1 and CDR2: DFQATT and SNEGSKA (reference sequence). The CDR3 length is 14 residues.

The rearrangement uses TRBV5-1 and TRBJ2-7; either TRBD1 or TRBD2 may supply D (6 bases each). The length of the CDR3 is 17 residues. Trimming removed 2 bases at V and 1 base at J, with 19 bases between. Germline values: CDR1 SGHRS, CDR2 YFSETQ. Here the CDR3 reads CASSFWTGGLGSYEQYF. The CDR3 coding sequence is TGCGCCAGCAGCTTTTGGACCGGGGGCCTAGGATCCTACGAGCAGTACTTC.

DNA for the CDR3: TGTGCCAGTAGTATAATGGGGAATGGGAACACTGAAGCTTTCTTT. It is translated as CASSIMGNGNTEAFF. The J gene is TRBJ1-1, the V gene TRBV19; no firm D call. The length of the CDR3 is 15 residues. Per germline, CDR1 LNHDA and CDR2 SQIVND (reference sequence). V lost 2 bases and J 1 base, leaving 11 bases between the germline ends.